Below are 19 T cell receptor beta chains sequenced from a single sample in a study of a mutant IDH1 vaccine in newly diagnosed glioma. The data were produced by immunoSEQ multiplex PCR, yet TCRdb's version contains in-frame clones alone and is incomplete. The sample holds over 45,000 clones, over 65% seen once. Time point described: week 35, safety follow-up. What each vaccine dose contained was 300 ug of mutant IDH1 20-mer peptide, accompanied by topical imiquimod. The antigens these receptors bind are not known. Sequenced here: PBMCs, sampled from a glioma patient whose treatment included an IDH1 peptide vaccine. These receptor sequences come from a man between 35 and 55 years old with glioma.

The CDR3 loop reads CASSLGHSMTPEQYV. CDR3 bases: TGTGCCAGCAGCTTAGGCCATTCCATGACTCCCGAGCAGTACGTC. The chain carries TRBV13 and TRBJ2-7; unclear D gene. Looked up from germline, CDR1 is PRHDT and CDR2 is FYEKMQ (reference sequence). The CDR3 length is 15 residues. V gave up 0 bases and J gave up 6 bases, with 15 bases separating them.

The chain links TRBV19 to TRBJ2-2; D is perhaps TRBD1 or TRBD2 (5 bases each). The CDR3 loop spans 14 amino acids. Germline values: CDR1 LNHDA, CDR2 SQIVND (reference sequence). V shed 7 bases and J shed 3 bases, with 12 bases lying between them. Written as DNA, the CDR3 is TGTGCCAGTAAGGAGCAGGGAGACACCGGGGAGCTGTTTTTT. Residues: CASKEQGDTGELFF.

This rearrangement joins TRBV6-4 to TRBJ1-1; D is uncertain. The CDR3 extends over 13 amino acids. Trimming took off 4 bases at V and 3 bases at J, with 9 bases between the two ends. Germline-derived CDR1 and CDR2 are MRHNA and SNTAGT. The chain's CDR3 is CASSAEEHTEAFF. Here the CDR3 DNA reads TGTGCCAGCAGTGCGGAAGAGCACACTGAAGCTTTCTTT.

This clone was seen only once. The chain combines TRBV2 with TRBJ2-1, with no clear D. Germline CDR1 reads SNHLY; CDR2 reads FYNNEI. The CDR3 contains 12 residues. With 3 bases removed from V and 13 bases from J, the gap between germline ends came to 13 bases. CDR3 DNA: TGTGCCAGCAGTGACCCCCCAGGAGCACAGTTCTTC. Translating gives CASSDPPGAQFF. The full variable domain, rest sourced from reference TRBV2 and TRBJ2-1, is EPEVTQTPSHQVTQMGQEVILRCVPISNHLYFYWYRQILGQKVEFLVSFYNNEISEKSEIFDDQFSVERPDGSNFTLKIRSTKLEDSAMYFCASSDPPGAQFFGPGTRLTVL.

This clone has just one count. This chain uses TRBV7-2 with TRBJ2-7; a possible D gene is TRBD2 (6 bases). V lost 3 bases to trimming and J lost 8 bases, with 20 bases between them. The CDR3 loop spans 15 amino acids. Germline assignment: CDR1 SGHTA and CDR2 FQGNSA. CDR3 region: CASSFRPGGDSQQYV. The CDR3 bases are TGTGCCAGCAGCTTCCGGCCAGGAGGGGATAGTCAGCAGTACGTC.

The J gene is TRBJ2-1, the V gene TRBV4-1; 7 nucleotides agree with TRBD2. J gave up 6 bases and V 1 base, and 6 bases lay outside the gene matches. The CDR3 contains 15 residues. The germline V gene has CDR1 MGHRA and CDR2 YSYEKL. Here the CDR3 reads CASSQGDYLGNEQFF. The CDR3 DNA follows: TGCGCCAGCAGCCAAGGGGACTATCTAGGCAATGAGCAGTTCTTC.

The rearrangement links TRBV5-4 to TRBJ2-5; 7 nucleotides line up with TRBD2. Germline lookup yields CDR1 SGHNT and CDR2 YYREEE (reference sequence). Germline trimming cut 5 bases from V and 2 bases from J; bases unmatched to any gene: 6. CDR3 length: 14 amino acids. CDR3: CASSSSGIQETQYF. The CDR3 DNA follows: TGTGCCAGCAGTTCCAGCGGGATTCAAGAGACCCAGTACTTC.

This chain uses TRBV6-5 with TRBJ2-5; TRBD1 aligns across 9 bases. The V gene end was trimmed by 8 bases and the J gene end by 4 bases; junction bases not matched to a gene: 5. Germline V CDR1 and CDR2: MNHEY, SVGAGI. The CDR3 is 13 residues long. The CDR3 DNA follows: TGTGCCAGCTCCTCGGACAGGGGAGAGACCCAGTACTTC. Translating gives CASSSDRGETQYF.

V gene TRBV19 combines with J gene TRBJ1-2, with D perhaps TRBD1 (5 bases). Per the germline V gene, CDR1 is LNHDA and CDR2 is SQIVND (reference sequence). V shed 6 bases and J shed 8 bases, with 16 bases lying between them. There are 13 residues in the CDR3. The CDR3 DNA sequence: TGTGCCAGTAGCCGGGACGTCGGTTTCGGCTACACCTTC. This sequence encodes CASSRDVGFGYTF.

This chain joins TRBV27 and TRBJ1-5; no reliable D call. Germline assignment: CDR1 MNHEY and CDR2 SMNVEV (reference sequence). The CDR3 runs 16 residues. V gave up 6 bases and J gave up 1 base, with 16 bases separating them. As DNA, the CDR3 is TGTGCCAGCAGGCCCCCCCCGGGCACGAGCAATCAGCCCCAGCATTTT. Its protein is CASRPPPGTSNQPQHF.

This clone appeared once. The same CDR3 can be traced to other DNA sequences in this sample. The chain recombines TRBV27 with TRBJ1-2; D call uncertain. The CDR3 covers 12 residues. In germline, CDR1 is MNHEY, CDR2 SMNVEV (reference sequence). V gave up 6 bases and J gave up 3 bases, with 8 bases separating them. Written as DNA, the CDR3 is TGTGCCAGCAGGGCCGAGGACTATGGCTACACCTTC. Its translation is CASRAEDYGYTF.

The V gene is TRBV18, the J gene TRBJ1-2, with 9 bases lining up with TRBD1. V dropped 3 bases and J dropped 0; count of bases not matched to a gene: 8. Germline V gene lookup returns CDR1 KGHSH and CDR2 LQKENI. The CDR3 length is 17 residues. The CDR3 here is CASSPSTGGKSNYGYTF. The DNA of the CDR3 is TGTGCCAGCTCACCCTCGACAGGGGGGAAATCTAACTATGGCTACACCTTC.

The chain employs TRBV5-6 and TRBJ2-3; D not resolved. Germline CDR1 is SGHDT and CDR2 is YYEEEE. V was pared by 4 bases and J by 3 bases, with 9 bases between. CDR3 size: 13 residues. The CDR3 loop is CASSPDGTDTQYF. The CDR3 DNA reads as TGTGCCAGCAGCCCCGATGGGACAGATACGCAGTATTTT.

The chain joins TRBV5-1 to TRBJ1-1, with D unresolved. Trimming pared 4 bases from V and 0 bases from J, leaving 16 bases between. The germline CDR1 and CDR2 sequences are SGHRS and YFSETQ. CDR3 length: 16 residues. Here the CDR3 reads CASSPGRASMNTEAFF. The DNA of the CDR3 is TGCGCCAGCAGCCCGGGCCGGGCCTCTATGAACACTGAAGCTTTCTTT.

The chain is built from TRBV15 and TRBJ2-1; 10 nucleotides agree with TRBD2. The germline gives CDR1 LNHNV, CDR2 YYDKDF (reference sequence). This CDR3 spans 14 amino acids. V was clipped by 3 bases and J by 10 bases; unmatched bases: 6. The CDR3 loop reads CATSRVAGGTEQFF. DNA of the CDR3: TGTGCCACCAGCAGGGTAGCGGGAGGCACCGAGCAGTTCTTC.

The CDR3 nucleotides read TGTGCCAGCAGTTCAACGGACAGAAACAAAAACTATGGCTACACCTTC. This translates into CASSSTDRNKNYGYTF. The chain has TRBV27 and TRBJ1-2, with a tentative D call TRBD1 (6 bases). Germline V gene data show CDR1 as MNHEY and CDR2 as SMNVEV (reference sequence). V was cut by 4 bases and J by 2 bases, with 17 bases left in between. This CDR3 spans 16 amino acids.

The chain is built from TRBV19 and TRBJ2-1; unclear D gene. The ends were cut back, 3 bases at V and 1 base at J, with 4 bases in the middle. The CDR3 is 13 residues long. Germline assignment: CDR1 LNHDA and CDR2 SQIVND (reference sequence). CDR3 residues: CASSIGSYNEQFF. As DNA, the CDR3 is TGTGCCAGTAGTATTGGGTCCTACAATGAGCAGTTCTTC. Supplemented by reference TRBV19 and TRBJ2-1, the full variable domain reads DGGITQSPKYLFRKEGQNVTLSCEQNLNHDAMYWYRQDPGQGLRLIYYSQIVNDFQKGDIAEGYSVSREKKESFPLTVTSAQKNPTAFYLCASSIGSYNEQFFGPGTRLTVL.

The chain links TRBV28 to TRBJ2-5; 9 positions match TRBD2. Unmatched junction bases numbered 7, after V lost 5 bases and J lost 3 bases. The germline gives CDR1 MDHEN, CDR2 SYDVKM. The CDR3 sequence is 15 residues long. CDR3 DNA: TGTGCCAGCAGTCTTAGCGGGAGCGGGGAAGAGACCCAGTACTTC. As protein: CASSLSGSGEETQYF.

The genes are TRBV6-6 and TRBJ2-7; no clear D gene. Germline V gene sequence: CDR1 MNHNY, CDR2 SVGAGI (reference sequence). The CDR3 sequence is 15 residues long. The V gene lost 0 bases and the J gene lost 1 base, with 10 bases spanning the gap. CDR3 in amino acids: CASSYSSDHSYEQYV. In DNA, the CDR3 is TGTGCCAGCAGTTACTCTTCCGATCATTCCTACGAGCAGTACGTC.